This T cell receptor beta chain was sequenced during a study of blood T cell repertoires in COVID-19. Study-level background: T cells, B-cell-depleted T cells, or PBMCs supplied cDNA or gDNA.

Cohort assignment relied on participant-reported clinical history. Unmatched junction bases numbered 6, after V lost 4 bases and J lost 6 bases. CDR1 LNHDA and CDR2 SQIVND come from the germline V gene (reference sequence). The length of the CDR3 is 15 residues. A single count supports this clone. In the original analysis: Amplification from reference gene primers served as the basis for estimated nucleated cell counts. Clones were read by immunoSEQ multiplex PCR, and TCRdb kept only the in-frame ones, dropping some. Clone size and the V and J calls come from that table; the DNA yielded D and trimming. The repertoire holds fewer than 350,000 clones, with 90% as singletons.

The sequence derives from a woman in her late teens or twenties with acute COVID-19. Sequences were obtained from PBMCs or T cells enriched from blood (not recorded which). The rearrangement joins TRBV19 to TRBJ2-1; 10 bases are a match to TRBD2. Here the CDR3 reads CASSTSSGSANEQFF. CDR3 sequence (DNA): TGTGCCAGTAGTACCTCTAGCGGGAGTGCCAATGAGCAGTTCTTC.